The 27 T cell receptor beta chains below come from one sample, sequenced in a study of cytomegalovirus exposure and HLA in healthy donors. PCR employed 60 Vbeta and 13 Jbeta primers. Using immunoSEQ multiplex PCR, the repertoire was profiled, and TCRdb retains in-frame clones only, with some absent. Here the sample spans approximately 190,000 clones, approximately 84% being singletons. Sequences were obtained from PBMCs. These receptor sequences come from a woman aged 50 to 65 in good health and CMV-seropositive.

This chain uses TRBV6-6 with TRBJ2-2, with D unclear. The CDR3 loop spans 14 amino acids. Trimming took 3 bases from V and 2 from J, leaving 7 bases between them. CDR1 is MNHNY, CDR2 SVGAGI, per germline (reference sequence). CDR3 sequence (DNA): TGTGCCAGCAGTTATACGACTAACACCGGGGAGCTGTTTTTT. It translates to CASSYTTNTGELFF.

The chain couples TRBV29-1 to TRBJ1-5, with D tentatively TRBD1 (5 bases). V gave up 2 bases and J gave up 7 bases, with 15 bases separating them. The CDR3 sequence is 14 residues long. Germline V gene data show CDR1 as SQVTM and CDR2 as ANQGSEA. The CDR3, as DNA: TGCAGCGTTGAAAACAGCGGGGCGGGGCAGCCCCAGCATTTT. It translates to CSVENSGAGQPQHF.

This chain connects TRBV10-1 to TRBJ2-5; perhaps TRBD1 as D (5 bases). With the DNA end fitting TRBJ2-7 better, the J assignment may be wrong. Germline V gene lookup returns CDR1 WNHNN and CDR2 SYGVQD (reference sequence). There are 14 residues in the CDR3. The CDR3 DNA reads TGCGCCAGCAGTGAGACAGGAATTGCCTACGAGCAGTACTTC. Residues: CASSETGIAYEQYF.

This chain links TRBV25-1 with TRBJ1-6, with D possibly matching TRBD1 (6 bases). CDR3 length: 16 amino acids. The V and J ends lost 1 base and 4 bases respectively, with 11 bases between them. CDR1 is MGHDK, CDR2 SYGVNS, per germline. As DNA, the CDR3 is TGTGCCAGCAGTGAATCCACCGGGACATATAATTCACCCCTCCACTTT. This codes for CASSESTGTYNSPLHF.

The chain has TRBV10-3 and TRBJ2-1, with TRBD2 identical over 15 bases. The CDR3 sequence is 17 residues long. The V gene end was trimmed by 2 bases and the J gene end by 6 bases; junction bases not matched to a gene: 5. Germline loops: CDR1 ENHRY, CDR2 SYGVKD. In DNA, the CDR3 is TGTGCCATCAGTGAGCCGGGGACTAGCGGGGGGCCCAATGAGCAGTTCTTC. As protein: CAISEPGTSGGPNEQFF.

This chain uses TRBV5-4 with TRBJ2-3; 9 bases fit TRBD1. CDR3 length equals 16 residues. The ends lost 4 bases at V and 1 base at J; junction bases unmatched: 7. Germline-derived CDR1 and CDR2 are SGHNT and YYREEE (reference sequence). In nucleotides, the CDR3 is TGTGCCAGCAGCAGGGGGACAGGGATTGGCACAGATACGCAGTATTTT. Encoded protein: CASSRGTGIGTDTQYF.

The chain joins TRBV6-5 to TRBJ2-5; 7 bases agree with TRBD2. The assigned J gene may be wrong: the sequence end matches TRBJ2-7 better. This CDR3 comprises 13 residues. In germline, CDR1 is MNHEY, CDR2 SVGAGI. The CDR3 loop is CASSYGTTYEQYF. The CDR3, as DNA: TGTGCCAGCAGTTACGGGACTACCTACGAGCAGTACTTC.

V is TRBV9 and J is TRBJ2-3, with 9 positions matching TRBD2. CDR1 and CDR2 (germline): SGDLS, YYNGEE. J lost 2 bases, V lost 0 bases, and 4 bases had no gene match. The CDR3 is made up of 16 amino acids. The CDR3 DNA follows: TGTGCCAGCAGCGTAGGAGCGGGGGGATTCACAGATACGCAGTATTTT. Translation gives CASSVGAGGFTDTQYF.

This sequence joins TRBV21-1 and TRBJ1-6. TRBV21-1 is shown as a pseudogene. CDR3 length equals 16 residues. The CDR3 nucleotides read TGTGCCAGCAGCAAAGGAGAGAGCTCCTATAATTCACCCCTCCACTTT. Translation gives CASSKGESSYNSPLHF.

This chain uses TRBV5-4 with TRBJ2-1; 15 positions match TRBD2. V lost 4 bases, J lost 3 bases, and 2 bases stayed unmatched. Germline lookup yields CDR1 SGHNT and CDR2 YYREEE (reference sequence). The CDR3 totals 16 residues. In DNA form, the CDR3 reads TGTGCCAGCAGCCCGGGACTAGCGGGGGGCTACAATGAGCAGTTCTTC. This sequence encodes CASSPGLAGGYNEQFF.

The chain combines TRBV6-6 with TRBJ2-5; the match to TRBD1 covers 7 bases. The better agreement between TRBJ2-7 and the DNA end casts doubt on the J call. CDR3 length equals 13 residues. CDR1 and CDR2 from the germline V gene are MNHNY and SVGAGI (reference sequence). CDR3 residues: CASNTGTEYEQYF. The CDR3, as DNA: TGTGCCAGCAATACCGGGACAGAATACGAGCAGTACTTC.

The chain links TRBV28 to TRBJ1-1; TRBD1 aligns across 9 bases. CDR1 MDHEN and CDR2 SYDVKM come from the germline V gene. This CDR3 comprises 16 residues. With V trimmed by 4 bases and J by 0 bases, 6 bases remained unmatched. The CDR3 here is CASSSWTGAMNTEAFF. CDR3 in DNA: TGTGCCAGCAGTTCGTGGACAGGGGCCATGAACACTGAAGCTTTCTTT.

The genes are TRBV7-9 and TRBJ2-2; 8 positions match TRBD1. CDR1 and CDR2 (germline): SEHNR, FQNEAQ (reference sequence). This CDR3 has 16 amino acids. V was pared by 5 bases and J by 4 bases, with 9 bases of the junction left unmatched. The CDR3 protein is CASSKTGDGPTGELFF. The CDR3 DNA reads TGTGCCAGCAGCAAGACAGGGGACGGGCCCACCGGGGAGCTGTTTTTT.

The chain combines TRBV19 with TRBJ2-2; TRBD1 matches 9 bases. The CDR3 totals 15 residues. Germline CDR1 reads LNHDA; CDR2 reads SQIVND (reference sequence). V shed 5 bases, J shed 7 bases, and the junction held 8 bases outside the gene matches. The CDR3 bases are TGTGCCAGTAGTGTACAGGGGGCAGCATTCGGGGAGCTGTTTTTT. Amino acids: CASSVQGAAFGELFF.

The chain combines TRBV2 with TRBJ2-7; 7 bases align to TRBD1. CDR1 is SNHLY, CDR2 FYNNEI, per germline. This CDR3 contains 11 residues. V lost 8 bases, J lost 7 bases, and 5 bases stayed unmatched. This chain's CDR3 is CASDRDREQYF. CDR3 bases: TGTGCCAGCGACCGGGACAGAGAGCAGTACTTC.

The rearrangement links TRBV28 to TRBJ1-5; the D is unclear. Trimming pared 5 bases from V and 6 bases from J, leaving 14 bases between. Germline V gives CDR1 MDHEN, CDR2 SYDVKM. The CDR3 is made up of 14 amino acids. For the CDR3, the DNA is TGTGCCAGCAGTGTGGCGACTCGTACTCAGCCCCAGCATTTT. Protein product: CASSVATRTQPQHF.

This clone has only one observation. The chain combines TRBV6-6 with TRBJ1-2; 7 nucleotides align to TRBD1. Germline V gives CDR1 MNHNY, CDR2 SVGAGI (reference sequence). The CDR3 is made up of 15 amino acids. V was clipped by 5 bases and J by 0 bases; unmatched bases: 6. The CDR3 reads CASSADRESNYGYTF. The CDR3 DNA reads TGTGCCAGCAGTGCCGACAGGGAATCTAACTATGGCTACACCTTC.

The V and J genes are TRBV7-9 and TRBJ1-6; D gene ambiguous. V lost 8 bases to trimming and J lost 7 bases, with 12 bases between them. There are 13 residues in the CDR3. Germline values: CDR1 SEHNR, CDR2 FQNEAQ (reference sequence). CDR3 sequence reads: CASAPQVNSPLHF. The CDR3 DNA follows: TGTGCCAGCGCCCCACAAGTAAATTCACCCCTCCACTTT.

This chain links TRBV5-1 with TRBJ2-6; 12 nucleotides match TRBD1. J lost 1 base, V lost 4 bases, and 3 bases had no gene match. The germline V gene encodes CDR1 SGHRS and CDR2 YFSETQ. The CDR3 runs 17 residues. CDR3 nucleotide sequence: TGCGCCAGCAGCACGGGACAGGGGGCGTCTGGGGCCAACGTCCTGACTTTC. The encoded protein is CASSTGQGASGANVLTF.

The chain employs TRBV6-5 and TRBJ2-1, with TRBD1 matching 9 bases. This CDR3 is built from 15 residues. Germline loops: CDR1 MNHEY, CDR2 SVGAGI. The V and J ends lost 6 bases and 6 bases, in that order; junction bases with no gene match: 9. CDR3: CASSLDRQGVNEQFF. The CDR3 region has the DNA TGTGCCAGCAGCCTGGACCGACAGGGGGTCAATGAGCAGTTCTTC.

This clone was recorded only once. Here the CDR3 DNA reads TGTGCCAGCAGCTTAGTACAGAGCACTGAAGCTTTCTTT. It encodes CASSLVQSTEAFF. The rearrangement links TRBV11-3 to TRBJ1-1; unclear D gene. V lost 1 base to trimming and J lost 4 bases, with 7 bases between them. The CDR3 covers 13 residues. Germline V CDR1 and CDR2: SGHNT, YENEEA.

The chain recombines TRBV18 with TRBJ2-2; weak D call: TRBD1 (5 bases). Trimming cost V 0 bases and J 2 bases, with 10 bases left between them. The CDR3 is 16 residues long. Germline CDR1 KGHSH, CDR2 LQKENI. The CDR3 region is CASSPPGRANTGELFF. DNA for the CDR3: TGTGCCAGCTCACCACCTGGCAGGGCCAACACCGGGGAGCTGTTTTTT.

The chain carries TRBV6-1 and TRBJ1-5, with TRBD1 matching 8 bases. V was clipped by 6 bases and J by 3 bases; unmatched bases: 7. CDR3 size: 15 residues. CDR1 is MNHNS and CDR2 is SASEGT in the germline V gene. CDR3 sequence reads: CASRATGGLNQPQHF. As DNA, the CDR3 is TGTGCCAGCAGGGCTACAGGGGGTCTCAATCAGCCCCAGCATTTT.

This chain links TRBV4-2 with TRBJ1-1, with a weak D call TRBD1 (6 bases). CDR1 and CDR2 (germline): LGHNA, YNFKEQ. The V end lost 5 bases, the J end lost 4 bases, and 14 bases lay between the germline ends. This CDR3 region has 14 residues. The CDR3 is CASSWDTGFTEAFF. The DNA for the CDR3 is TGTGCCAGCAGCTGGGACACAGGGTTCACTGAAGCTTTCTTT.

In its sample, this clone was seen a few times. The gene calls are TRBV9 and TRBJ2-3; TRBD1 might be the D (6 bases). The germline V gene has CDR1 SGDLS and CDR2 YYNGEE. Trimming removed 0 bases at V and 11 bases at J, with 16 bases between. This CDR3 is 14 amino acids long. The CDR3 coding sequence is TGTGCCAGCAGCGTAGAGCCAGGGGATTATGGGCAGTATTTT. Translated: CASSVEPGDYGQYF.

As DNA, the CDR3 is TGTGCCAGCAGCTTAGAAGGCCCACTAAGAGCCTACTTC. Protein sequence: CASSLEGPLRAYF. V usage is TRBV7-9 and J usage is TRBJ2-5; D is uncertain. Germline V gives CDR1 SEHNR, CDR2 FQNEAQ (reference sequence). The CDR3 runs to 13 residues. V dropped 1 base and J dropped 14 bases, with 17 bases sitting between them.

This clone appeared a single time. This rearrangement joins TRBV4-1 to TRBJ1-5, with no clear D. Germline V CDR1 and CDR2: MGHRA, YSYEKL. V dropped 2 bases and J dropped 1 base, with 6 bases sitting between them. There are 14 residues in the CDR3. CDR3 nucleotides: TGCGCCAGCAGCCAAATCGGGAGCAATCAGCCCCAGCATTTT. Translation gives CASSQIGSNQPQHF.